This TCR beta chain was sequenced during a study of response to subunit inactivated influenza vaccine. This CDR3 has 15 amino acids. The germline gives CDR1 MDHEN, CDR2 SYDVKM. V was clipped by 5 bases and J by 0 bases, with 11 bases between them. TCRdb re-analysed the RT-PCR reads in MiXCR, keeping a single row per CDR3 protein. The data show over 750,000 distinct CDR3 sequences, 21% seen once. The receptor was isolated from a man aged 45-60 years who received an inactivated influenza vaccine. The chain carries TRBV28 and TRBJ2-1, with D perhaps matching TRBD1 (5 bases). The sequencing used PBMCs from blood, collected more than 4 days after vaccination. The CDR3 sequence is CASSKTGSSYNEQFF. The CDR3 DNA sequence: TGTGCCAGCAGTAAAACAGGCAGCTCCTACAATGAGCAGTTCTTC.